This TCR beta chain was sequenced during a study of T cells in Graves' hyperthyroidism and ophthalmopathy. Study results and caveats: From stable hyperthyroidism, ophthalmopathy was separated by a 13 V-J model. Blood also carried most thyroid clonotypes expanded above 0.001.

This clonotype was counted only a few times. What it binds is unknown. Germline-derived CDR1 and CDR2 are MGHRA and YSYEKL. The V and J ends lost 5 bases and 0 bases, in that order; junction bases with no gene match: 9. This CDR3 is built from 17 residues. RNA transcripts yielded amplified TCR beta CDR3 regions. HTBI primers drove first-round RT-PCR of the TCR CDR3. TCRdb re-called the multiplex PCR reads with MiXCR, one entry per CDR3 protein. The sample gives approximately 870,000 distinct CDR3 sequences, about 38% of which show up once; more than 7% is in the top ten. The sequence derives from a man in his late teens or twenties with Graves' hyperthyroidism. The V and J genes are TRBV4-1 and TRBJ1-4, with 7 bases matching TRBD1. Sequencing used blood. Written as DNA, the CDR3 is TGCGCCAGCAGCGACGACAGGGAGCGTGCAACTAATGAAAAACTGTTTTTT. Translating it yields CASSDDRERATNEKLFF.